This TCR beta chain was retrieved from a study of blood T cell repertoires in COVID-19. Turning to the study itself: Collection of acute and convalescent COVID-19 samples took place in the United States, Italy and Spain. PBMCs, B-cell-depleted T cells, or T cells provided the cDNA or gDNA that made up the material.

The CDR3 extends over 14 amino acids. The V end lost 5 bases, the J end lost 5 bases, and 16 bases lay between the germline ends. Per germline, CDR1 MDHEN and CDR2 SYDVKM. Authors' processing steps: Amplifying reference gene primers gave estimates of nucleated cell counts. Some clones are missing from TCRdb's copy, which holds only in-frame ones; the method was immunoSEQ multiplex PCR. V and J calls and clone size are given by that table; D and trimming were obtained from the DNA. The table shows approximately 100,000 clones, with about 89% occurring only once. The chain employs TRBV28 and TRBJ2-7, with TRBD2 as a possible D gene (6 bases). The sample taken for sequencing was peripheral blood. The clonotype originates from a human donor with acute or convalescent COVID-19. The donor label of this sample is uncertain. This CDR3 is CASSPTGVDNEQYF. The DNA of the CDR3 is TGTGCCAGCAGTCCGACGGGGGTCGACAACGAGCAGTACTTC.